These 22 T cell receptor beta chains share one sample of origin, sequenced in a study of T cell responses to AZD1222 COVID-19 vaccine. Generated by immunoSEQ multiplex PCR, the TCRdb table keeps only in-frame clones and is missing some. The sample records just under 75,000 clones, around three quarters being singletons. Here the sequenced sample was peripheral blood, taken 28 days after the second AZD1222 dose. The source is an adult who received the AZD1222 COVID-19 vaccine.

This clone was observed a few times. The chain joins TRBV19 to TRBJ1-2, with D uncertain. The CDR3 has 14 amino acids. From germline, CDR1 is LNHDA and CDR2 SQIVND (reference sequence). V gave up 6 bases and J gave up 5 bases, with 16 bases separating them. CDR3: CASSLTGRDYGYTF. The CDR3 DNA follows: TGTGCCAGTAGCCTTACCGGACGGGATTATGGCTACACCTTC.

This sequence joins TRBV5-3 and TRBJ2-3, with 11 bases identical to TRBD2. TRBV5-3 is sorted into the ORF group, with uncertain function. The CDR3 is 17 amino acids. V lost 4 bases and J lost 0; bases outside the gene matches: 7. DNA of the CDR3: TGTGCCAGAAGCCCGTGTCTAGCGGGAGGAAGCACAGATACGCAGTATTTT. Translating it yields CARSPCLAGGSTDTQYF.

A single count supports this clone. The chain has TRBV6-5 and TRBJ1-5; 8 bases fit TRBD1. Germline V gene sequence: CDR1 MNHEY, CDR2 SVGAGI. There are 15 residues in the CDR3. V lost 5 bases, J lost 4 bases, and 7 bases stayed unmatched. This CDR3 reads CASSRQGQWNQPQHF. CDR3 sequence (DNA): TGTGCCAGCAGTCGACAGGGGCAATGGAATCAGCCCCAGCATTTT.

As DNA, the CDR3 is TGTGCCAGCAGGCAGGGGCAAGGCACTGAAGCTTTCTTT. It encodes CASRQGQGTEAFF. The chain carries TRBV7-9 and TRBJ1-1; D is possibly TRBD1 (6 bases). The CDR3 is 13 residues long. Germline V gene sequence: CDR1 SEHNR, CDR2 FQNEAQ (reference sequence). The V end was cut by 6 bases, the J end by 4 bases, with 12 bases between.

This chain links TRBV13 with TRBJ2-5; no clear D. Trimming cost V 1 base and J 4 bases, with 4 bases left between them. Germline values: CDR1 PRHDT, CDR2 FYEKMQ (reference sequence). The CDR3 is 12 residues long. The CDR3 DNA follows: TGTGCCAGCAGCTTAGCACCAGAGACCCAGTACTTC. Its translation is CASSLAPETQYF. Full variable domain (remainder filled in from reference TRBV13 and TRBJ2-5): AAGVIQSPRHLIKEKRETATLKCYPIPRHDTVYWYQQGPGQDPQFLISFYEKMQSDKGSIPDRFSAQQFSDYHSELNMSSLELGDSALYFCASSLAPETQYFGPGTRLLVL.

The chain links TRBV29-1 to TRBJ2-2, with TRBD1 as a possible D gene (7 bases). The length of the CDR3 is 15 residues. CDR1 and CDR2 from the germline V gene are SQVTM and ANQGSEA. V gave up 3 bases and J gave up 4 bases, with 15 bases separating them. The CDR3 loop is CSVEDRQGLTGELFF. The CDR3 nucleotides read TGCAGCGTTGAGGATAGACAGGGACTCACCGGGGAGCTGTTTTTT.

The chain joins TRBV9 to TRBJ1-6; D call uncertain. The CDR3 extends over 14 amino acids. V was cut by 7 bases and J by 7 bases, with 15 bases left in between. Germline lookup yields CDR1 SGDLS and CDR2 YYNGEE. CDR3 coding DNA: TGTGCCAGCCCCGAAATTCCCGGCAATTCACCCCTCCACTTT. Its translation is CASPEIPGNSPLHF. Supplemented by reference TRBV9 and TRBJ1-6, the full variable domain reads DSGVTQTPKHLITATGQRVTLRCSPRSGDLSVYWYQQSLDQGLQFLIQYYNGEERAKGNILERFSAQQFPDLHSELNLSSLELGDSALYFCASPEIPGNSPLHFGNGTRLTVT.

CDR3 amino acids: CASSLRDILNTEAFF. CDR3 bases: TGTGCCAGCAGCTTGAGGGACATTCTGAACACTGAAGCTTTCTTT. The genes are TRBV5-6 and TRBJ1-1; possible D gene TRBD1, 6 bases. Trimming shortened V by 1 base and J by 0 bases, and 10 bases separated the two germline ends. The CDR3 runs to 15 residues. Germline V CDR1 and CDR2: SGHDT, YYEEEE.

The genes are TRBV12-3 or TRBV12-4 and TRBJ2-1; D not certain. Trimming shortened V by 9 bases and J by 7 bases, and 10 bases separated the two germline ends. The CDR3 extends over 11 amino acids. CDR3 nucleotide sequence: TGTGCCAGTTTACAGATGAATGAGCAGTTCTTC. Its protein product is CASLQMNEQFF.

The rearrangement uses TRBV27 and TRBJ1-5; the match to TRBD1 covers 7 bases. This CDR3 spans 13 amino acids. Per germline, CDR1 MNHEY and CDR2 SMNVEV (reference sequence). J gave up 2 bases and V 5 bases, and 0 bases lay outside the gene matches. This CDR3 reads CASSGQGNQPQHF. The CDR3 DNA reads TGTGCCAGCAGTGGACAGGGCAATCAGCCCCAGCATTTT.

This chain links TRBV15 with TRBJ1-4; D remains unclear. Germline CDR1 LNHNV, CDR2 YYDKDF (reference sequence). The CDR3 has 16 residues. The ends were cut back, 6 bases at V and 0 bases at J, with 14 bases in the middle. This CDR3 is CATSDGSFPTNEKLFF. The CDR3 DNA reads TGTGCCACCAGTGATGGGTCCTTCCCAACTAATGAAAAACTGTTTTTT.

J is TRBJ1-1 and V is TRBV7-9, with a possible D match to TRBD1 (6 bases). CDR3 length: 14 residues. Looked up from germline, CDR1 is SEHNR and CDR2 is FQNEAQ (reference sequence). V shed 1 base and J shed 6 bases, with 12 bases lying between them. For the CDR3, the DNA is TGTGCCAGCAGCTTAGTACAGGGTGGCGCTGAAGCTTTCTTT. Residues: CASSLVQGGAEAFF.

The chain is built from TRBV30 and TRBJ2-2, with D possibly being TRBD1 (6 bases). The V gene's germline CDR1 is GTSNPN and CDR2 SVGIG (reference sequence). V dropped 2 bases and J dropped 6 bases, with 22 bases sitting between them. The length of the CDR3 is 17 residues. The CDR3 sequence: CAWSPGEGRKGAGELFF. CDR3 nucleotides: TGTGCCTGGAGTCCAGGCGAGGGGCGAAAGGGGGCCGGGGAGCTGTTTTTT.

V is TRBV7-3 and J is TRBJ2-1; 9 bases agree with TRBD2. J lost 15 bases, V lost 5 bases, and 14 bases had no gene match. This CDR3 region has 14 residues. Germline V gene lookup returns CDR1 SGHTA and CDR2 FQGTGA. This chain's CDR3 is CASSPDDSGSHPFF. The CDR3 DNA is TGTGCCAGCAGCCCCGACGATAGCGGGAGTCATCCGTTCTTC.

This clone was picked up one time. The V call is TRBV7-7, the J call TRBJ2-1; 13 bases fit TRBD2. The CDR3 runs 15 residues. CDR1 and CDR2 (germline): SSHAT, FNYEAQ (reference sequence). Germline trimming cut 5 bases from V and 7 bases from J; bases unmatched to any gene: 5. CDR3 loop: CASSPTSGGANEQFF. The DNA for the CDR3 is TGTGCCAGCAGCCCCACTAGCGGGGGGGCTAATGAGCAGTTCTTC.

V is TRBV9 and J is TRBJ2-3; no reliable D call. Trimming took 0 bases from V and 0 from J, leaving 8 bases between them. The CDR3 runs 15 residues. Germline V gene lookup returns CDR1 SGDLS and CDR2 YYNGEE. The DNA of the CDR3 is TGTGCCAGCAGCGTAGAAGGTCTTAGCACAGATACGCAGTATTTT. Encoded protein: CASSVEGLSTDTQYF.

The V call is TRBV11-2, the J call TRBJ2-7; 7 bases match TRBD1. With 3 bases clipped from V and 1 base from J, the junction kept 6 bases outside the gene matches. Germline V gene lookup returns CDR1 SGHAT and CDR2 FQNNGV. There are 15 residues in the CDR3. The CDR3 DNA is TGTGCCAGCAGCTTCAGTGTGACAGGGTCCTACGAGCAGTACTTC. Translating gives CASSFSVTGSYEQYF.

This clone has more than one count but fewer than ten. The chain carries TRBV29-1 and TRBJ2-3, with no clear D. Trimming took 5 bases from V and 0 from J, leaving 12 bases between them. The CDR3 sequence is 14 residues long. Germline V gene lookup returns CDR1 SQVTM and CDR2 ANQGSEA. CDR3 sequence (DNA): TGCAGCGTTCGGCAGGTGTTTAGCACAGATACGCAGTATTTT. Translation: CSVRQVFSTDTQYF.

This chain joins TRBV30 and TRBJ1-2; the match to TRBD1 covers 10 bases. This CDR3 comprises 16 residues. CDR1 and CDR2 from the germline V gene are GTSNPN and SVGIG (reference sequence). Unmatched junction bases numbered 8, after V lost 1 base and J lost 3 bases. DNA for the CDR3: TGTGCCTGGAGTGGCGTGACAGGGGGCTCATACTATGGCTACACCTTC. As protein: CAWSGVTGGSYYGYTF.

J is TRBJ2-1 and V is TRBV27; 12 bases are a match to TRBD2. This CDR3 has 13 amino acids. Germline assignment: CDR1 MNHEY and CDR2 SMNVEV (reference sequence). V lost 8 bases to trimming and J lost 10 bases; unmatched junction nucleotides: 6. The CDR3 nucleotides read TGTGCCAGCGGCTGGACTAGCGGGGACGAGCAGTTCTTC. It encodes CASGWTSGDEQFF.

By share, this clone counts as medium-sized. The CDR3 nucleotides are TGTGCCAGCAGGTTACGGGAGGGCCTTGGGCAGTTCTTC. Protein: CASRLREGLGQFF. The rearrangement uses TRBV6-5 and TRBJ2-1, with 8 bases matching TRBD2. CDR1 MNHEY and CDR2 SVGAGI come from the germline V gene. The ends lost 6 bases at V and 12 bases at J; junction bases unmatched: 10. The CDR3 spans 13 residues.

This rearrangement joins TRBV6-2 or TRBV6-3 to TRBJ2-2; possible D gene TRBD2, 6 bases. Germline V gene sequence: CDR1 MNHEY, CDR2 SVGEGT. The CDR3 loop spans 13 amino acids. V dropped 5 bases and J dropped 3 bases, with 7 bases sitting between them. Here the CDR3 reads CASSRDYTGELFF. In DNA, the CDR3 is TGTGCCAGCAGTCGGGACTACACCGGGGAGCTGTTTTTT.